Below are 2 T cell receptor beta chains sequenced from a single sample in a study of T cell repertoires in cytomegalovirus infection. TCRdb re-called the reads through MiXCR, storing one row per CDR3 protein. The sample consists of some 680,000 distinct CDR3 sequences, 35% to 40% of them appearing once. Sequencing input: PBMCs. The source is a human donor in good health (CMV status not recorded). Some clones in this sample may be carry-over from other donors' samples.

This clonotype turned up a few times. V is TRBV2 and J is TRBJ2-7; TRBD1 might be the D (5 bases). From germline, CDR1 is SNHLY and CDR2 FYNNEI. The CDR3 extends over 12 amino acids. V lost 10 bases to trimming and J lost 0 bases, with 10 bases between them. CDR3 residues: CATSDNSYEQYF. CDR3 sequence (DNA): TGTGCCACCTCGGACAACTCCTACGAGCAGTACTTC. The whole variable domain, filled in from reference TRBV2 and TRBJ2-7, reads EPEVTQTPSHQVTQMGQEVILRCVPISNHLYFYWYRQILGQKVEFLVSFYNNEISEKSEIFDDQFSVERPDGSNFTLKIRSTKLEDSAMYFCATSDNSYEQYFGPGTRLTVT.

The rearrangement uses TRBV6-6 and TRBJ1-1; the match to TRBD1 covers 8 bases. Germline CDR1 reads MNHNY; CDR2 reads SVGAGI (reference sequence). This CDR3 contains 16 residues. Trimming at V came to 8 bases and at J to 4 bases, leaving 15 bases not matched to a gene. CDR3 DNA sequence: TGTGCCAGCTCTCGCGGGACAGGCATAGGGAGCACTGAAGCTTTCTTT. Protein: CASSRGTGIGSTEAFF.